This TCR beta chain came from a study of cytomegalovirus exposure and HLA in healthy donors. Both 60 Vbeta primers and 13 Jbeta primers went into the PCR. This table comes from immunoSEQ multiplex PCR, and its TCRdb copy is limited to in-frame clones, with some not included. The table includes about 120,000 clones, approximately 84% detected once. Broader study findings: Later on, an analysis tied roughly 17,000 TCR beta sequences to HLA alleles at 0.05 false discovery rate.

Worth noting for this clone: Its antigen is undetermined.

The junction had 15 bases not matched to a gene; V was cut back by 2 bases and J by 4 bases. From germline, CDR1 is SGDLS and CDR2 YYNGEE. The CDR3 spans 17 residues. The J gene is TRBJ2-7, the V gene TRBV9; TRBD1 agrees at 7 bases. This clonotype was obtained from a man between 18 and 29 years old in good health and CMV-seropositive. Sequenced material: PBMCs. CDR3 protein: CASSVLVPGGRVYEQYF. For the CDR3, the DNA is TGTGCCAGCAGCGTTCTGGTCCCAGGGGGAAGGGTTTACGAGCAGTACTTC.